This T cell receptor beta chain stems from a study of blood T cell repertoires in COVID-19. The overall study: PBMCs, B-cell-depleted T cells, or T cells provided the cDNA or gDNA that made up the material.

Germline V CDR1 and CDR2: SGDLS, YYNGEE. Deletions cut 0 bases from V and 4 bases from J, with 10 bases between. CDR3 size: 14 residues. Source study methods: Reference gene primer amplification yielded estimated nucleated cell counts. Assay used: immunoSEQ multiplex PCR; TCRdb lists only in-frame clones, some missing. D and trimming come from the DNA, and the V and J calls and clone size come from that table. The sample yields 30,000 to 35,000 clones, around 80% seen once. This sequence joins TRBV9 and TRBJ1-1, with a weak D call TRBD1 (5 bases). The specimen was peripheral blood. The sequence was collected from an older man with active or convalescent COVID-19. The CDR3 is CASSVDGRGTEAFF. CDR3 nucleotides: TGTGCCAGCAGCGTAGATGGGAGGGGCACTGAAGCTTTCTTT.